The 21 T cell receptor beta chains below were found in one sample sequenced in a study of cytomegalovirus exposure and HLA in healthy donors. The PCR used 60 Vbeta and 13 Jbeta primers. Only in-frame clones appear in the TCRdb table, and some are missing; sequencing was by immunoSEQ multiplex PCR. Counted here are 150,000 to 200,000 clones, about 80% occurring once; the ten biggest clones make up around 2.1%. The sample comprised PBMCs. These receptors originate from a woman aged 18-35 years in good health and CMV-seropositive.

This sequence joins TRBV29-1 and TRBJ2-5; no clear D gene. With 6 bases removed from V and 1 base from J, the gap between germline ends came to 9 bases. The V gene's germline CDR1 is SQVTM and CDR2 ANQGSEA. The CDR3 runs to 12 residues. CDR3 residues: CSVVAGQETQYF. CDR3 DNA: TGCAGCGTCGTTGCAGGCCAAGAGACCCAGTACTTC.

The V and J genes are TRBV6-4 and TRBJ2-2; TRBD2 aligns across 9 bases. The CDR3 has 16 residues. J gave up 5 bases and V 3 bases, and 7 bases lay outside the gene matches. The V gene's germline CDR1 is MRHNA and CDR2 SNTAGT. In DNA form, the CDR3 reads TGTGCCAGCAGTGAGAACAGCGGGGGGACTACCGGGGAGCTGTTTTTT. Protein product: CASSENSGGTTGELFF.

The chain uses TRBV7-4 and TRBJ1-4; TRBD1 matches 11 bases. The CDR3 has 18 residues. J gave up 7 bases and V 3 bases, and 13 bases lay outside the gene matches. Germline V gene sequence: CDR1 SGHVT, CDR2 SQSDAQ. Here the CDR3 reads CASSFVWDRGRRAEKLFF. DNA of the CDR3: TGTGCCAGCAGCTTCGTCTGGGACAGGGGGAGAAGGGCTGAAAAACTGTTTTTT.

Regarding this clone: The junction and the germline gene differ at one end; a read error may be behind it. This chain links TRBV29-1 with TRBJ1-4; TRBD1 might be the D (6 bases). Germline V gene lookup returns CDR1 SQVTM and CDR2 ANQGSEA. This CDR3 region has 13 residues. In nucleotides, the CDR3 is TGCAGTGGAACGCGGGGGCGCAATGAAAAACTGCTTTTT. Translated: CSGTRGRNEKLLF.

This sequence joins TRBV27 and TRBJ2-1, with 8 bases lining up with TRBD1. The junction had 6 bases not matched to a gene; V was cut back by 3 bases and J by 5 bases. Germline V CDR1 and CDR2: MNHEY, SMNVEV (reference sequence). This CDR3 contains 15 residues. The CDR3 spells CASSFSGGQNNEQFF. The CDR3 nucleotides read TGTGCCAGCAGTTTTTCAGGGGGCCAAAACAATGAGCAGTTCTTC.

A few counts support this clone. The rearrangement links TRBV19 to TRBJ1-1; tentative D call: TRBD1 (6 bases). The CDR3 has 15 residues. V gave up 6 bases and J gave up 2 bases, with 16 bases separating them. CDR1 and CDR2 (germline): LNHDA, SQIVND (reference sequence). The CDR3 reads CASSLEVGANTEAFF. The CDR3, as DNA: TGTGCCAGTAGCTTAGAAGTGGGGGCCAACACTGAAGCTTTCTTT.

The chain has TRBV18 and TRBJ1-1; weak D call: TRBD1 (5 bases). Germline values: CDR1 KGHSH, CDR2 LQKENI. The length of the CDR3 is 13 residues. Trimming cost V 10 bases and J 4 bases, with 16 bases left between them. CDR3 protein: CATSVVGGTEAFF. The DNA of the CDR3 is TGTGCCACCTCGGTTGTGGGGGGCACTGAAGCTTTCTTT.

V gene TRBV2 combines with J gene TRBJ2-7, with 7 bases matching TRBD1. Trimming cost V 5 bases and J 2 bases; bases outside gene matches: 9. This CDR3 comprises 15 residues. CDR1 is SNHLY and CDR2 is FYNNEI in the germline V gene. The CDR3 loop reads CASSKERTGTYEQYF. The DNA for the CDR3 is TGTGCCAGCAGTAAAGAACGGACAGGTACCTACGAGCAGTACTTC.

This chain joins TRBV5-4 and TRBJ2-7; D is possibly TRBD1 (6 bases). With 1 base removed from V and 3 bases from J, the gap between germline ends came to 14 bases. Looked up from germline, CDR1 is SGHNT and CDR2 is YYREEE (reference sequence). This CDR3 contains 15 residues. CDR3: CASSLSTGKNYEQYF. CDR3 DNA: TGTGCCAGCAGCTTGAGTACAGGGAAAAACTACGAGCAGTACTTC.

This clone was picked up a small number of times. V gene TRBV30 combines with J gene TRBJ1-6; TRBD1 is a possible D gene (5 bases). CDR1 is GTSNPN and CDR2 is SVGIG in the germline V gene (reference sequence). The CDR3 is 14 amino acids. Trimming stripped 1 base from V and 5 bases from J, with 9 bases between. CDR3 residues: CAWSGGTDNSPLHF. The CDR3 nucleotides are TGTGCCTGGAGTGGAGGGACTGATAATTCACCCCTCCACTTT.

V usage is TRBV5-1 and J usage is TRBJ1-2, with 10 nucleotides matching TRBD1. The germline V gene has CDR1 SGHRS and CDR2 YFSETQ. The V segment lost 4 bases and the J segment 6 bases; nucleotides outside the gene matches: 3. This CDR3 contains 13 residues. The CDR3 coding sequence is TGCGCCAGCAGCCAGACAGGGGGCAATGGCTACACCTTC. It specifies CASSQTGGNGYTF. The entire variable domain, with the rest obtained from reference TRBV5-1 and TRBJ1-2, is as follows: KAGVTQTPRYLIKTRGQQVTLSCSPISGHRSVSWYQQTPGQGLQFLFEYFSETQRNKGNFPGRFSGRQFSNSRSEMNVSTLELGDSALYLCASSQTGGNGYTFGSGTRLTVV.

This rearrangement joins TRBV2 to TRBJ1-2; 7 bases fit TRBD1. Trimming removed 4 bases from V and 4 bases from J; junction bases left unmatched: 9. CDR3 length: 15 amino acids. Germline V gene lookup returns CDR1 SNHLY and CDR2 FYNNEI. The CDR3 nucleotides are TGTGCCAGCAGTGCGAGGGCCCGGGACAGCTATGGCTACACCTTC. This sequence encodes CASSARARDSYGYTF.

Here the CDR3 reads CASSRGISKSYNEQFF. CDR3 DNA: TGTGCCAGCAGCCGGGGTATTAGTAAGTCCTACAATGAGCAGTTCTTC. This rearrangement joins TRBV5-4 to TRBJ2-1, with D maybe TRBD2 (5 bases). This CDR3 spans 16 amino acids. Trimming shortened V by 4 bases and J by 1 base, and 15 bases separated the two germline ends. Germline CDR1 SGHNT, CDR2 YYREEE (reference sequence).

V usage is TRBV28 and J usage is TRBJ2-2; D gene unclear. This CDR3 region has 16 residues. Trimming shortened V by 3 bases and J by 1 base, and 12 bases separated the two germline ends. In germline, CDR1 is MDHEN, CDR2 SYDVKM. CDR3 coding DNA: TGTGCCAGCAGTTTCGCCCTGACGGGGAACACCGGGGAGCTGTTTTTT. Translating it yields CASSFALTGNTGELFF.

This clone was counted only a few times. The rearrangement joins TRBV9 to TRBJ2-7; 11 bases line up with TRBD2. The CDR3 extends over 15 amino acids. From germline, CDR1 is SGDLS and CDR2 YYNGEE. The J segment lost 3 bases and the V segment lost 4 bases, leaving 6 bases of the junction unmatched. The CDR3 DNA reads TGTGCCAGCAGCCCTCAGCTAGCGGGGGGCTACGAGCAGTACTTC. The encoded protein is CASSPQLAGGYEQYF. Based on the CDR3 plus reference TRBV9 and TRBJ2-7, the full variable domain is DSGVTQTPKHLITATGQRVTLRCSPRSGDLSVYWYQQSLDQGLQFLIQYYNGEERAKGNILERFSAQQFPDLHSELNLSSLELGDSALYFCASSPQLAGGYEQYFGPGTRLTVT.

V usage is TRBV7-3 and J usage is TRBJ2-5; TRBD1 might be the D (6 bases). The V end lost 4 bases, the J end lost 1 base, and 10 bases lay between the germline ends. This CDR3 has 14 residues. In germline, CDR1 is SGHTA, CDR2 FQGTGA. The CDR3 here is CASSSGQRQETQYF. CDR3 nucleotide sequence: TGTGCCAGCAGCTCCGGACAGCGCCAAGAGACCCAGTACTTC. Combining the CDR3 with reference TRBV7-3 and TRBJ2-5 gives the whole variable domain GAGVSQTPSNKVTEKGKYVELRCDPISGHTALYWYRQSLGQGPEFLIYFQGTGAADDSGLPNDRFFAVRPEGSVSTLKIQRTERGDSAVYLCASSSGQRQETQYFGPGTRLLVL.

This sequence joins TRBV4-2 and TRBJ2-6, with 9 bases matching TRBD2. J lost 0 bases, V lost 5 bases, and 2 bases had no gene match. The CDR3 spans 16 residues. Germline-derived CDR1 and CDR2 are LGHNA and YNFKEQ. Here the CDR3 reads CASSFSGGSGANVLTF. DNA of the CDR3: TGTGCCAGCAGCTTTAGCGGGGGCTCTGGGGCCAACGTCCTGACTTTC.

V is TRBV6-5 and J is TRBJ2-5, with 9 bases identical to TRBD2. This CDR3 has 14 amino acids. The J segment lost 2 bases and the V segment lost 6 bases, leaving 4 bases of the junction unmatched. Germline V lookup: CDR1 MNHEY, CDR2 SVGAGI. CDR3 sequence reads: CASSLSGGQETQYF. The CDR3 DNA sequence: TGTGCCAGCAGCCTTAGCGGGGGACAAGAGACCCAGTACTTC.

The chain links TRBV7-3 to TRBJ2-3; 11 bases match TRBD2. Germline lookup yields CDR1 SGHTA and CDR2 FQGTGA. The CDR3 consists of 15 residues. Trimming cost V 0 bases and J 8 bases; bases outside gene matches: 4. CDR3 region: CASSLTQTSGVTQYF. As DNA, the CDR3 is TGTGCCAGCAGCTTAACGCAGACTAGCGGGGTTACGCAGTATTTT.

The chain combines TRBV7-9 with TRBJ2-7; D is ambiguous. The CDR3 contains 15 residues. V lost 5 bases, J lost 3 bases, and 17 bases lay in between. The V gene's germline CDR1 is SEHNR and CDR2 FQNEAQ (reference sequence). CDR3 protein: CASSHTPSSFYEQYF. The CDR3 nucleotides are TGTGCCAGCAGCCACACCCCGTCCTCCTTCTACGAGCAGTACTTC.

J is TRBJ1-2 and V is TRBV6-1; 12 bases are a match to TRBD1. Germline V gene sequence: CDR1 MNHNS, CDR2 SASEGT. This CDR3 has 17 amino acids. V was clipped by 1 base and J by 8 bases; unmatched bases: 11. In nucleotides, the CDR3 is TGTGCCAGCAGTGAAGGGTTGCGGGGACAGGGGGCCTGGGGCTACACCTTC. The encoded protein is CASSEGLRGQGAWGYTF.